The 8 T cell receptor beta chains in this list originate from one sample, sequenced in a study of human T cells and chemical hapten exposure. Regarding time point: patch test 2, 6 weeks after DPC sensitization. Treatment noted: therapeutic diphenylcyclopropenone sensitization with weekly scalp DPC. TCRdb re-analysed the RACE reads in MiXCR, keeping a single row per CDR3 protein. The sample contains about 110,000 distinct CDR3 sequences, about a tenth of which appear only once. The material sequenced was whole blood, taken in connection with sensitization to the hapten diphenylcyclopropenone (DPC). These receptors all come from a woman in her 40s with alopecia areata. Some clones in this sample may be carry-over from other donors' samples.

The rearrangement joins TRBV10-3 to TRBJ1-5; D is possibly TRBD1 (5 bases). Trimming shortened V by 2 bases and J by 5 bases, and 10 bases separated the two germline ends. The germline gives CDR1 ENHRY, CDR2 SYGVKD. The CDR3 sequence is 14 residues long. CDR3 in amino acids: CAISEGQGDQPQHF. Written as DNA, the CDR3 is TGTGCCATCAGTGAGGGGCAGGGTGATCAGCCCCAGCATTTT.

The table lists this clonotype with many counts. J is TRBJ1-5 and V is TRBV18; D is undetermined. The germline V gene encodes CDR1 KGHSH and CDR2 LQKENI. The V end lost 5 bases, the J end lost 2 bases, and 10 bases lay between the germline ends. The CDR3 sequence is 14 residues long. The CDR3 region is CASSGVRGNQPQHF. CDR3 DNA sequence: TGTGCCAGCTCAGGGGTTCGCGGCAATCAGCCCCAGCATTTT.

This clonotype has at least ten counts. The chain carries TRBV29-1 and TRBJ1-3; possibly TRBD1 for D (5 bases). The CDR3 runs to 13 residues. The germline CDR1 and CDR2 sequences are SQVTM and ANQGSEA. The V end was cut by 5 bases, the J end by 4 bases, with 12 bases between. The CDR3 nucleotides read TGCAGCGTTCCCGGGGGGTCCGGAAACACCATATATTTT. This sequence encodes CSVPGGSGNTIYF.

This clonotype has a handful of counts. The chain has TRBV28 and TRBJ2-7; 11 bases are shared with TRBD2. Trimming at V came to 3 bases and at J to 2 bases, leaving 3 bases not matched to a gene. The CDR3 covers 15 residues. The V gene's germline CDR1 is MDHEN and CDR2 SYDVKM. The CDR3 loop reads CASSFRGLAAYEQYF. The DNA of the CDR3 is TGTGCCAGCAGTTTTAGGGGACTAGCGGCCTACGAGCAGTACTTC.

The sample holds many counts of this clonotype. This chain links TRBV12-3 or TRBV12-4 with TRBJ1-1, with D unclear. The germline V and J ends were trimmed by 5 bases and 0 bases, with 4 bases remaining between them. The CDR3 is made up of 12 amino acids. CDR3 protein: CASSRVNTEAFF. The CDR3 nucleotides read TGTGCCAGCAGTAGAGTGAACACTGAAGCTTTCTTT.

The chain has TRBV5-1 and TRBJ1-1; D not resolved. The CDR3 totals 13 residues. Trimming removed 5 bases at V and 2 bases at J, with 10 bases between. Germline loops: CDR1 SGHRS, CDR2 YFSETQ. In nucleotides, the CDR3 is TGCGCCAGCAGGAGTTTAATTAACACTGAAGCTTTCTTT. This gives the protein CASRSLINTEAFF.

This clonotype was observed many times. J is TRBJ1-2 and V is TRBV20-1, with a weak D call TRBD1 (6 bases). The CDR3 sequence is 13 residues long. The germline V gene has CDR1 DFQATT and CDR2 SNEGSKA (reference sequence). V was pared by 6 bases and J by 4 bases, with 15 bases between. CDR3 in amino acids: CSASDRFSYGYTF. CDR3 nucleotides: TGCAGTGCGTCCGACAGGTTCTCCTATGGCTACACCTTC.

This clonotype was observed at least ten times. The CDR3 DNA follows: TGTGCCAGCAGCCAAACAATCGGACCGCGCGGGAAGCCCCAGCATTTT. Translated: CASSQTIGPRGKPQHF. The chain couples TRBV3-1 to TRBJ1-5; D is unclear. The length of the CDR3 is 16 residues. The V and J ends lost 2 bases and 8 bases respectively, with 19 bases between them. The germline V gene has CDR1 LGHDT and CDR2 YNNKEL (reference sequence).